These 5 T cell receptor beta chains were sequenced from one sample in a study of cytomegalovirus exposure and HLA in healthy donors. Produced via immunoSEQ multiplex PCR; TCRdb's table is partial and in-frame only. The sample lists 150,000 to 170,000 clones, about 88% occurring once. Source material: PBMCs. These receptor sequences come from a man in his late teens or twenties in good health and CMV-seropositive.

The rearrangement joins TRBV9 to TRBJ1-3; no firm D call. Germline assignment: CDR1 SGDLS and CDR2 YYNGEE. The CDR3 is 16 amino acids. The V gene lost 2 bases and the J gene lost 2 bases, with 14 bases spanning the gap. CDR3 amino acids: CASSVKQLGAGNTIYF. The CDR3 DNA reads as TGTGCCAGCAGCGTTAAACAGCTTGGCGCTGGAAACACCATATATTTT.

Here the CDR3 DNA reads TGTGCCAGCAGTTCGACAGGGGGGGCCTATGGCTACACCTTC. Its translation: CASSSTGGAYGYTF. The chain uses TRBV27 and TRBJ1-2, with TRBD1 matching 9 bases. With V trimmed by 4 bases and J by 4 bases, 4 bases remained unmatched. This CDR3 spans 14 amino acids. Germline assignment: CDR1 MNHEY and CDR2 SMNVEV (reference sequence).

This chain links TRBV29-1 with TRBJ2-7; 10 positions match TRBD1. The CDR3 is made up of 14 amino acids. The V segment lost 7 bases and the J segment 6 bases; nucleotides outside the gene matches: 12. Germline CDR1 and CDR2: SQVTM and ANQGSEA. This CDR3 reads CSAKTGTGESEQYF. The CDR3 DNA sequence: TGCAGCGCGAAAACCGGGACAGGGGAGAGCGAGCAGTACTTC.

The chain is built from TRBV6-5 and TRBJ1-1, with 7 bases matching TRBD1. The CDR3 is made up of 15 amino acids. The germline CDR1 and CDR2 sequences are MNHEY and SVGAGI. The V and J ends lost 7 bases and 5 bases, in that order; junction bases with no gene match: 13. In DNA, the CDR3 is TGTGCCAGCACCAGGGGGAGCACAGGCAGGACTGAAGCTTTCTTT. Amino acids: CASTRGSTGRTEAFF.

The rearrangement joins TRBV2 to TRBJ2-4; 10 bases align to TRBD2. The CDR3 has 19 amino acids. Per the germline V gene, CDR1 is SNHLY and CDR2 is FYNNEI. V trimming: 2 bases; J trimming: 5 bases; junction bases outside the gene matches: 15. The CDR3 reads CASSERLAGVSHGENIQYF. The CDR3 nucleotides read TGTGCCAGCAGTGAAAGGCTAGCGGGAGTGAGTCACGGCGAAAACATTCAGTACTTC.